This TCR beta chain comes out of a study of identical twins. Regarding the study as a whole: The study found weaker excess twin sharing in beta out-of-frame sequences. Beta clonotypes that were abundant in cord blood contained fewer insertions, a pattern absent from memory repertoires.

A universal primer site arose from template switching, and cDNA bore unique molecular identifiers. TCRdb itself ran the 5' RACE reads through MiXCR, one entry per CDR3 protein. The sample records more than 250,000 distinct CDR3 sequences, under 9.5% being singletons. This clonotype has only a few counts. The antigen remains undetermined. The same sample was also used in a study of yellow fever vaccine responses in identical twins. That source reports: Reports say the vaccine T cell response in twins looked partly convergent and partly personalized.

The source of this sequence is a woman aged 18-29 years in good health. Sample: memory (CD45RO+) T cells sorted from blood.

CDR3 in DNA: TGTGCCAGCACCCCCAGGGTGGCCCTCACCGGGGAGCTGTTTTTT. It yields the protein CASTPRVALTGELFF. This chain links TRBV3-1 with TRBJ2-2; D might be TRBD1 (5 bases). The length of the CDR3 is 15 residues. Trimming took 7 bases from V and 4 from J, leaving 16 bases between them. The germline V gene has CDR1 LGHDT and CDR2 YNNKEL (reference sequence).